What follows describes a single TCR beta chain. Its target is not known. Trimming shortened V by 0 bases and J by 5 bases, and 8 bases separated the two germline ends. The CDR3 covers 13 residues. Germline CDR1 is SGHRS and CDR2 is YFSETQ. The record originates from a study of Tregs in tolerant kidney transplant recipients. Thawed PBMCs were FACS-sorted into unstimulated CD4+CD25+CD127- regulatory T cells, CD4+CD25- non-regulatory cells, CD4 and CD8 cells. General study results and limits: No direct test of biological reproducibility was done here.

Profiled with immunoSEQ multiplex PCR; TCRdb holds only in-frame clones, not every one. The sample holds about 69,000 clones; 85% to 90% are singletons and the top ten take around 0.38%. Material: CD4+ T cells from blood, obtained before the transplant. The chain has TRBV5-1 and TRBJ1-2; TRBD1 might be the D (5 bases). The clonotype comes from a human donor who received a combined kidney and bone marrow transplant. This chain's CDR3 is CASSLVQGYGYTF. The DNA of the CDR3 is TGCGCCAGCAGCTTGGTTCAGGGATATGGCTACACCTTC.